The table lists the clone carrying this T cell receptor (beta chain) with many counts. Its antigen is currently unknown. The data belong to a study of T cells in Graves' hyperthyroidism and ophthalmopathy. Study-level findings and limits: Within blood appeared most thyroid clonotypes that had expanded above 0.001.

Amplified TCR beta CDR3 regions came from RNA transcripts. An initial round of RT-PCR targeting the TCR CDR3 relied on the HTBI primer set. TCRdb reanalysed the multiplex PCR reads using MiXCR and keeps one entry per CDR3 protein. Seen here are about 260,000 distinct CDR3 sequences, roughly 22% observed once, and the top ten hold 50% to 75%. Looked up from germline, CDR1 is SNHLY and CDR2 is FYNNEI. This CDR3 has 14 residues. Trimming took off 8 bases at V and 2 bases at J, with 15 bases between the two ends. This receptor was obtained from a man aged 25 to 45 with Graves' ophthalmopathy. The genes are TRBV2 and TRBJ2-5; unclear D gene. Material: blood. The CDR3 protein is CASAKARQQETQYF. CDR3 in DNA: TGTGCCAGCGCCAAAGCGAGGCAGCAAGAGACCCAGTACTTC.